This T cell receptor beta chain was identified in a study of T-cell memory formation after mild COVID-19 (dated by TCRdb to the early 2020s). About the full investigation: TCR sequence clusters from the two donors were largely donor specific. Two young, previously healthy adult volunteers, one female and one male, were included in the cohort. Longitudinal TCRalpha and TCRbeta repertoire sequencing tracked T-cell clones expanding and contracting after mild COVID-19 in two donors. The paper as a whole reports these results and caveats: SARS-CoV-2 specificity of the second-wave clones peaking on day 37 was not confirmed. From day 15 to 85, contracting clones showed balanced CD4/CD8 phenotypes, whereas a second wave of clones that expanded from day 15 to 37 leaned towards CD4+. Some responding clones were detected in pre-infection memory, suggesting pre-existing cross-reactive memory T cells joined the SARS-CoV-2 response. Contracting CD4+ clones appeared mostly in the CM and EM memory subsets, whereas CD8+ clones were enriched in EMRA. The study included only a couple of mild cases, and larger cohorts that include severe cases with pre-infection samples were judged to be necessary.

Deletion took 5 bases off V and 0 bases off J, with a span of 15 bases between the germline ends. The germline V gene sets CDR1 to SQVTM and CDR2 to ANQGSEA. The CDR3 goes from the cysteine to the phenylalanine over 15 residues. Only the CDR3 DNA stays, 45 bases, in frame from base 1. Ficoll-Paque density gradient centrifugation was the method used to isolate PBMCs. This sample was sequenced with an Illumina NovaSeq 6000. TCRalpha and TCRbeta cDNA libraries were constructed by 5'RACE with constant-segment primers, with sample barcodes and unique molecular identifiers being introduced. Trizol reagent was used to extract RNA from every sample. The libraries were amplified in two PCR steps, and the second step added a second sample barcode and Illumina TruSeq adapters. Sequencing of libraries was performed on an Illumina NovaSeq with 2 x 150 bp paired-end reads. In the paper's pipeline: With migec v1.2.7, reads were demultiplexed and then collapsed into UMI-guided consensus sequences. Using mixcr v2.1.11, the UMI consensuses were aligned to TRA and TRB V and J templates and assembled into clonotypes. Expanded or contracted clonotypes were those called significant by both edgeR and NoisET, with noise models trained on biological replicates. For edgeR calls, the thresholds were a false discovery rate-adjusted p below 0.01 and a log2 fold-change of 1. As an exploratory analysis of dynamics, PCA with hierarchical clustering was applied to max-normalized trajectories of the 1000 most abundant clonotypes. Separately sequenced CD4+ and CD8+ repertoires were used to assign the CD4 or CD8 phenotype of responding clones. TCRdb reran the public reads through fastp at Q25 and MiXCR, keeping productive beta chains. Each entry merges the rows of one CDR3 protein and shows their most common DNA and genes. TCRdb's processing, not the study's, gives the V and J calls here. In this sample the table shows roughly 43,000 distinct CDR3 sequences, roughly 9.8% of which occur a single time. The leading ten clones occupy over 9.5% of the sample.

There are many counts of this clonotype. No antigen is known for it. Within one base of it there is no much larger clone, and no base qualities were kept. What was sequenced was PBMCs or a T cell subset sorted from them (not recorded which). The receptor comes from an adult woman who had mild COVID-19 (a few samples of this study predate the infection). The sample titles of this study are shuffled in the database, so cell type and time point are left out; the donor was told from shared clones. The rearranged segments are TRBV29-1 and TRBJ2-3; TRBD1 is possibly the D segment (6 matching bases). The nucleotide sequence is given as TGCAGCGTTACTCCGCAGGGGAAGAGCACAGATACGCAGTATTTT. Translated, it reads CSVTPQGKSTDTQYF.